A single sample is the source of the 28 T cell receptor beta chains below, sequenced in a study of post-analysis software for immune sequencing data. Overall study results and limits: Patients carried roughly 5 TRBV segments more frequently than controls did, and TRBV5-6, TRBV5-1 and TRBV20-1 were among them.

Their specific antigens are unknown. Every TCR beta cDNA library bore unique molecular identifiers. TCRdb processed the PCR reads anew with MiXCR; each CDR3 protein has one entry. The sample records roughly 800,000 distinct CDR3 sequences, 25% to 30% being singletons. Sample: blood. These TCRs come from a girl between 5 and 17 years old with multiple sclerosis.

The gene calls are TRBV11-2 and TRBJ1-1; no reliable D call. Between the trimmed V and J ends, which lost 10 bases and 7 bases, there was a span of 19 bases. The CDR3 spans 13 residues. Germline assignment: CDR1 SGHAT and CDR2 FQNNGV. CDR3 residues: CANSPPRQNEAFF. The CDR3 nucleotides read TGTGCCAACAGTCCACCGAGGCAGAATGAAGCTTTCTTT.

The chain uses TRBV10-3 and TRBJ2-2; the match to TRBD1 covers 9 bases. Germline assignment: CDR1 ENHRY and CDR2 SYGVKD. V was pared by 9 bases and J by 5 bases, with 7 bases of the junction left unmatched. The CDR3 runs to 14 residues. The CDR3 bases are TGTGCCATTTCACAGGGGGCGGGGACCGGGGAGCTGTTTTTT. As protein: CAISQGAGTGELFF.

This clonotype appeared a few times. V gene TRBV4-2 combines with J gene TRBJ2-7; D is perhaps TRBD1 (6 bases). CDR3 length: 15 amino acids. Germline V gene sequence: CDR1 LGHNA, CDR2 YNFKEQ. Trimming removed 0 bases from V and 5 bases from J, with 14 bases in between. The CDR3 DNA reads as TGTGCCAGCAGCCAAGAATTCACAGGGACGGACGAGCAGTACTTC. It is translated as CASSQEFTGTDEQYF.

A word on this clonotype: This may come from a read error, since a much larger clone is one base off. The V gene is TRBV7-6, the J gene TRBJ2-5, with a weak D call TRBD2 (5 bases). CDR1 is SGHVS and CDR2 is FNYEAQ in the germline V gene. Trimming cost V 5 bases and J 5 bases, with 18 bases left between them. There are 15 residues in the CDR3. This CDR3 is CASSQNELVRETQYF. The CDR3 nucleotides read TGTGCCAGCAGCCAAAATGAACTAGTCCGGGAGACCCAGTACTTC.

The J gene is TRBJ2-1, the V gene TRBV6-2 or TRBV6-3; D gene ambiguous. Per the germline V gene, CDR1 is MNHEY and CDR2 is SVGEGT. V lost 6 bases and J lost 5, with 8 bases in between. The CDR3 is 12 amino acids. The CDR3 nucleotides read TGTGCCAGCAGCACGACCCACAATGAGCAGTTCTTC. Translation: CASSTTHNEQFF.

This clonotype was found a few times. The V call is TRBV5-4, the J call TRBJ2-7; D not certain. The V and J ends lost 1 base and 2 bases respectively, with 13 bases between them. CDR1 and CDR2 from the germline V gene are SGHNT and YYREEE (reference sequence). The CDR3 has 15 residues. CDR3 in amino acids: CASSLFGTSAYEQYF. CDR3 nucleotide sequence: TGTGCCAGCAGCTTGTTTGGTACATCGGCCTACGAGCAGTACTTC.

This chain joins TRBV20-1 and TRBJ2-3; D not resolved. The CDR3 loop spans 15 amino acids. Looked up from germline, CDR1 is DFQATT and CDR2 is SNEGSKA (reference sequence). Trimming cost V 1 base and J 2 bases, with 13 bases left between them. For the CDR3, the DNA is TGCAGTGCTAGAGCCCGGACCACTAACACAGATACGCAGTATTTT. Translated: CSARARTTNTDTQYF.

The chain has TRBV4-3 and TRBJ2-5; D ambiguous. Trimming cost V 0 bases and J 5 bases, with 16 bases left between them. This CDR3 comprises 16 residues. CDR1 LGHNA and CDR2 YSLEER come from the germline V gene. CDR3 in DNA: TGCGCCAGCAGCCAAGATTACAGTCTTAGTGGGGAGACCCAGTACTTC. It specifies CASSQDYSLSGETQYF.

In its sample, this clonotype was seen many times. The CDR3 sequence: CSGWLQNIQYF. The CDR3 bases are TGCAGTGGATGGCTCCAAAACATTCAGTACTTC. The V and J genes are TRBV20-1 and TRBJ2-4; no clear D gene. The CDR3 extends over 11 amino acids. Trimming took off 7 bases at V and 5 bases at J, with 9 bases between the two ends. Germline V gives CDR1 DFQATT, CDR2 SNEGSKA (reference sequence).

This clonotype has a count of ten or more. This sequence joins TRBV7-2 and TRBJ2-2; D not certain. V was trimmed by 5 bases and J by 4 bases, leaving 11 bases between them. Germline-derived CDR1 and CDR2 are SGHTA and FQGNSA. CDR3 length: 14 amino acids. The CDR3: CASSLRDSTGELFF. As DNA, the CDR3 is TGTGCCAGCAGCCTAAGGGATTCCACCGGGGAGCTGTTTTTT.

The genes are TRBV3-1 and TRBJ1-6; 7 nucleotides match TRBD1. CDR3 size: 16 residues. J was trimmed by 6 bases and V by 1 base; bases with no gene match: 6. The germline V gene has CDR1 LGHDT and CDR2 YNNKEL (reference sequence). This CDR3 is CASSQGTGLGNSPLHF. In DNA form, the CDR3 reads TGTGCCAGCAGCCAAGGGACAGGTTTAGGTAATTCACCCCTCCACTTT.

As concerns this clonotype: Its ends do not fully match the called genes, so a read error is possible. The chain has TRBV14 and TRBJ2-3, with D unresolved. Per germline, CDR1 SGHDN and CDR2 FVKESK. The CDR3 totals 11 residues. The DNA for the CDR3 is TGTGCCAGCAGTCATGGAGATACGCGGTATTTT. As protein: CASSHGDTRYF.

With regard to this clonotype: An end of the junction differs from the germline gene, which may be a read error. The chain recombines TRBV28 with TRBJ1-4, with D unclear. CDR3 length equals 12 residues. From germline, CDR1 is MDHEN and CDR2 SYDVKM. CDR3: CASSLGSAKRFF. In DNA, the CDR3 is TGTGCCAGCAGTTTAGGATCCGCGAAACGGTTTTTT.

The V call is TRBV14, the J call TRBJ2-7, with D uncertain. The CDR3 contains 14 residues. V was cut by 1 base and J by 2 bases, with 9 bases left in between. Germline CDR1 reads SGHDN; CDR2 reads FVKESK. CDR3 amino acids: CASSQGHGAYEQYF. The CDR3 DNA sequence: TGTGCCAGCAGCCAAGGCCACGGAGCCTACGAGCAGTACTTC.

As for this clonotype: At one end the junction does not follow the germline gene, possibly because of a read error. The chain is built from TRBV5-5 and TRBJ1-2; 8 bases line up with TRBD1. The CDR3 has 15 amino acids. Germline assignment: CDR1 SGHKS and CDR2 YYEKEE (reference sequence). In nucleotides, the CDR3 is TGTGCCGGCAGCGCCCCGGGACAGGAGGCCTATGGCTACACCTTC. Protein sequence: CAGSAPGQEAYGYTF.

Many counts were recorded for this clonotype. This rearrangement joins TRBV6-2 or TRBV6-3 to TRBJ2-1; D uncertain. Germline-derived CDR1 and CDR2 are MNHEY and SVGEGT. The length of the CDR3 is 15 residues. Trimming removed 0 bases at V and 5 bases at J, with 11 bases between. The CDR3 nucleotides read TGTGCCAGCAGTTACTCTTTCCAATACAACAATGAGCAGTTCTTC. Protein: CASSYSFQYNNEQFF.

This clonotype turned up a few times. This rearrangement joins TRBV7-2 to TRBJ2-4, with unresolved D. The closer fit of TRBJ2-7 to the DNA end suggests the J call may be wrong. CDR1 is SGHTA, CDR2 FQGNSA, per germline. This CDR3 is built from 16 residues. The CDR3 region is CASSLSFRAGDYEQYF. CDR3 nucleotide sequence: TGTGCCAGCAGCTTAAGTTTTAGGGCCGGCGACTACGAGCAGTACTTC.

The chain joins TRBV7-9 to TRBJ2-5, with D maybe TRBD1 (5 bases). Trimming stripped 1 base from V and 12 bases from J, with 21 bases between. The CDR3 runs 15 residues. Germline assignment: CDR1 SEHNR and CDR2 FQNEAQ (reference sequence). The CDR3: CASSLVLGEETRKYF. DNA for the CDR3: TGTGCCAGCAGCTTAGTTTTAGGGGAAGAGACCCGAAAGTACTTC. Full variable domain (outside the CDR3, taken from reference TRBV7-9 and TRBJ2-5): DTGVSQNPRHKITKRGQNVTFRCDPISEHNRLYWYRQTLGQGPEFLTYFQNEAQLEKSRLLSDRFSAERPKGSFSTLEIQRTEQGDSAMYLCASSLVLGEETRKYFGPGTRLLVL.

This clonotype turned up a few times. The V call is TRBV7-2, the J call TRBJ1-2; no reliable D call. Trimming pared 4 bases from V and 8 bases from J, leaving 17 bases between. The CDR3 consists of 14 residues. Germline values: CDR1 SGHTA, CDR2 FQGNSA. The chain's CDR3 is CASSSQAWREGYTF. DNA of the CDR3: TGTGCCAGCAGCTCCCAGGCCTGGAGGGAGGGCTACACCTTC.

The chain uses TRBV3-1 and TRBJ1-5; weak D call: TRBD1 (6 bases). V lost 2 bases and J lost 3, with 11 bases in between. CDR1 and CDR2 (germline): LGHDT, YNNKEL (reference sequence). The CDR3 extends over 15 amino acids. CDR3 region: CASSQSGQINQPQHF. CDR3 bases: TGTGCCAGCAGCCAATCCGGACAGATCAATCAGCCCCAGCATTTT. The complete variable domain, with remaining parts taken from reference TRBV3-1 and TRBJ1-5, reads DTAVSQTPKYLVTQMGNDKSIKCEQNLGHDTMYWYKQDSKKFLKIMFSYNNKELIINETVPNRFSPKSPDKAHLNLHINSLELGDSAVYFCASSQSGQINQPQHFGDGTRLSIL.

This chain connects TRBV11-2 to TRBJ2-4, with TRBD2 matching 9 bases. The DNA end is more similar to TRBJ2-7, so the J call may be wrong. The CDR3 is 15 amino acids. CDR1 SGHAT and CDR2 FQNNGV come from the germline V gene. For the CDR3, the DNA is TGTGCCAGCAGCTTAGGGGCGCGGGAGGGGTACGAGCAGTACTTC. Translation: CASSLGAREGYEQYF.

This clonotype was seen a handful of times. The gene calls are TRBV4-3 and TRBJ2-7, with no clear D. Deletions cut 1 base from V and 3 bases from J, with 13 bases between. This CDR3 region has 15 residues. Germline V gene lookup returns CDR1 LGHNA and CDR2 YSLEER. The chain's CDR3 is CASSQGSRVIYEQYF. The CDR3 coding sequence is TGCGCCAGCAGCCAAGGGTCCCGAGTAATCTACGAGCAGTACTTC.

The table lists this clonotype with many counts. J is TRBJ2-1 and V is TRBV20-1; weak D call: TRBD1 (6 bases). Germline CDR1 reads DFQATT; CDR2 reads SNEGSKA (reference sequence). V shed 3 bases and J shed 9 bases, with 15 bases lying between them. The CDR3 contains 13 residues. This CDR3 reads CSAREQGFVEQFF. The DNA of the CDR3 is TGCAGTGCTAGGGAACAGGGTTTTGTTGAGCAGTTCTTC.

CDR3 protein: CASSSRLAESYNEQFF. The CDR3 DNA reads TGTGCCAGCAGCTCCCGACTAGCGGAATCCTACAATGAGCAGTTCTTC. The chain links TRBV7-2 to TRBJ2-1, with TRBD2 matching over 9 bases. CDR3 size: 16 residues. Germline trimming cut 4 bases from V and 1 base from J; bases unmatched to any gene: 5. Germline CDR1 reads SGHTA; CDR2 reads FQGNSA.

This clonotype was recorded only once. The chain carries TRBV5-1 and TRBJ2-5, with D perhaps TRBD1 (6 bases). Germline V gives CDR1 SGHRS, CDR2 YFSETQ. This CDR3 contains 17 residues. V was pared by 4 bases and J by 1 base, with 20 bases between. CDR3 residues: CASSVYGTQKRQETQYF. In DNA form, the CDR3 reads TGCGCCAGCAGCGTGTACGGGACACAGAAACGCCAAGAGACCCAGTACTTC.

V gene TRBV20-1 combines with J gene TRBJ1-1, with no clear D. The CDR3 is made up of 13 amino acids. The ends were cut back, 5 bases at V and 3 bases at J, with 13 bases in the middle. Germline CDR1 is DFQATT and CDR2 is SNEGSKA (reference sequence). CDR3 bases: TGCAGTGCTCCCTTCGGCGGGTACACTGAAGCTTTCTTT. This encodes CSAPFGGYTEAFF.

This clonotype was recorded a few times. The CDR3 nucleotides read TGTGCCATCAGTGAGTCGCGGGGATGGGGAGAGACCCAGTACTTC. This translates into CAISESRGWGETQYF. The rearrangement joins TRBV10-3 to TRBJ2-5, with a tentative D call TRBD2 (6 bases). The V gene's germline CDR1 is ENHRY and CDR2 SYGVKD. V dropped 0 bases and J dropped 4 bases, with 12 bases sitting between them. The CDR3 consists of 15 residues.

Notes on this clonotype: The conserved final phenylalanine or tryptophan is absent from the CDR3, which likely points to a read error. DNA for the CDR3: TGCAGTGCTAGATGGGGTATAAACAGGGGCTCCCACGAGCAGTACTGC. It translates to CSARWGINRGSHEQYC. The chain links TRBV20-1 to TRBJ2-7; 7 bases align to TRBD1. Per germline, CDR1 DFQATT and CDR2 SNEGSKA (reference sequence). The CDR3 totals 16 residues.